The present T cell receptor beta chain was sequenced within a study of T cell repertoires in cytomegalovirus infection. This clonotype showed up just a few times. No antigen is known for it. Germline is not matched at one junction end, which may reflect a read error. The CDR3 sequence is 14 residues long. Germline V gene data show CDR1 as LNHDA and CDR2 as SQIVND (reference sequence). TCRdb fed the reads into MiXCR, producing one record per CDR3 protein. The table lists roughly 990,000 distinct CDR3 sequences, roughly 30% of them singletons. The clonotype was recovered from a human donor in good health (CMV status not recorded). Some clones in this sample may be carry-over from other donors' samples. The sequences come from cultured CD8+ T cells from PBMCs, collected from culture after CMV antigen stimulation. The chain employs TRBV19 and TRBJ1-4, with unresolved D. The CDR3 region is CASTPRETKEKLFF. The CDR3 bases are TGTGCCAGTACCCCTCGGGAAACTAAGGAAAAACTGTTTTTT.